This is a list of T cell receptor beta chains from one sample in a study of blood T cell repertoires in COVID-19. Clones were read by immunoSEQ multiplex PCR, and TCRdb kept only the in-frame ones, dropping some. The sample lists more than 95,000 clones; 84% were seen once. What was sequenced was peripheral blood. The receptors were gathered from a human donor in a cohort sampled during active or convalescent COVID-19. Each CDR3 is given with its conserved first and last residue. A D gene is named only where the DNA matches it firmly. Rows may omit the clone size; those that give it use once, few, many or a size class.

v_gene: TRBV3-1/TRBV3-2
len: 12
d_gene: TRBD1
abundance: -
j_gene: TRBJ2-2
CDR3nt: TGTGCCACCGGACAGGGGCCCGGGGAGCTGTTTTTT
CDR3aa: CATGQGPGELFF

v_gene: TRBV11-3
len: 15
d_gene: TRBD2
abundance: -
j_gene: TRBJ2-5
CDR3nt: TGTGCCAGCAGCTTCGGACTAGCAGGGCAAGAGACCCAGTACTTC
CDR3aa: CASSFGLAGQETQYF

v_gene: TRBV11-2
len: 17
d_gene: TRBD2
abundance: -
j_gene: TRBJ2-1
CDR3nt: TGTGCCAGCAGTCTACGACTAGCGGGGGGGCTGTGGAATGAGCAGTTCTTC
CDR3aa: CASSLRLAGGLWNEQFF

v_gene: TRBV11-2
len: 13
d_gene: TRBD1
abundance: few
j_gene: TRBJ2-7
CDR3nt: TGTGCCAGCAGCTCCTGGACAGGCTACGAGCAGTACTTC
CDR3aa: CASSSWTGYEQYF

v_gene: TRBV7-2
len: 15
d_gene: TRBD2
abundance: -
j_gene: TRBJ2-7
CDR3nt: TGTGCCAGCAGCTTATTACTAGCGGGGGGTTACGAGCAGTACTTC
CDR3aa: CASSLLLAGGYEQYF

v_gene: TRBV18
len: 15
d_gene: -
abundance: -
j_gene: TRBJ2-2
CDR3nt: TGTGCCAGCTCACCAGGGGGGTCGAGCACCGGGGAGCTGTTTTTT
CDR3aa: CASSPGGSSTGELFF

v_gene: TRBV7-9
len: 14
d_gene: -
abundance: -
j_gene: TRBJ1-4
CDR3nt: TGTGCCAGCAGCTTGAACCGGGACATTGCAAAACTGTTTTTT
CDR3aa: CASSLNRDIAKLFF

v_gene: TRBV5-1
len: 12
d_gene: TRBD1
abundance: few
j_gene: TRBJ1-1
CDR3nt: TGCGCCAGCAGCACCGGGACAGGGCGAGCTTTCTTT
CDR3aa: CASSTGTGRAFF

v_gene: TRBV28
len: 13
d_gene: -
abundance: -
j_gene: TRBJ1-4
CDR3nt: TGTGCCAGCACGGTTCCCGCTAATGAAAAACTGTTTTTT
CDR3aa: CASTVPANEKLFF

v_gene: TRBV3-1/TRBV3-2
len: 15
d_gene: -
abundance: -
j_gene: TRBJ2-3
CDR3nt: TGTGCCAGCAGCCCCCTGAGCCCTACCACAGATACGCAGTATTTT
CDR3aa: CASSPLSPTTDTQYF

v_gene: TRBV5-5
len: 13
d_gene: -
abundance: -
j_gene: TRBJ1-5
CDR3nt: TGTGCCAGCAGCGAGTATAGCAATCAGCCCCAGCATTTT
CDR3aa: CASSEYSNQPQHF

v_gene: TRBV11-3
len: 15
d_gene: -
abundance: -
j_gene: TRBJ2-5
CDR3nt: TGTGCCAGCAGCTTTAACGGAGTGAACCAAGAGACCCAGTACTTC
CDR3aa: CASSFNGVNQETQYF

v_gene: TRBV7-2
len: 11
d_gene: -
abundance: -
j_gene: TRBJ1-1
CDR3nt: TGTGCCAGCGACGGCGGGACTGAAGCTTTCTTT
CDR3aa: CASDGGTEAFF

v_gene: TRBV4-2
len: 13
d_gene: -
abundance: -
j_gene: TRBJ2-1
CDR3nt: TGTGCCAGCAGCACGGACAAGAACAATGAGCAGTTCTTC
CDR3aa: CASSTDKNNEQFF

v_gene: TRBV9
len: 17
d_gene: TRBD1
abundance: -
j_gene: TRBJ1-3
CDR3nt: TGTGCCAGCAGCGCAGACAGGGGACCGAGCTCTGGAAACACCATATATTTT
CDR3aa: CASSADRGPSSGNTIYF

v_gene: TRBV6-2/TRBV6-3
len: 14
d_gene: -
abundance: few
j_gene: TRBJ2-1
CDR3nt: TGTGCCAGCAGCCTAGGGAGCTCCTACAATGAGCAGTTCTTC
CDR3aa: CASSLGSSYNEQFF

v_gene: TRBV6-5
len: 15
d_gene: TRBD1
abundance: -
j_gene: TRBJ2-1
CDR3nt: TGTGCCAGCACCAAGGTCGGGACAGGGTCTCGTGAGCAGTTCTTC
CDR3aa: CASTKVGTGSREQFF

v_gene: TRBV11-2
len: 17
d_gene: TRBD2
abundance: once
j_gene: TRBJ2-5
CDR3nt: TGTGCCAGCAGCTTAGATCCAGGACTAGCTGTTGGAGAGACCCAGTACTTC
CDR3aa: CASSLDPGLAVGETQYF

v_gene: TRBV24-1
len: 13
d_gene: TRBD1
abundance: -
j_gene: TRBJ1-1
CDR3nt: TGTGCCACCAGGAGCCAGGGGGCAACTGAAGCTTTCTTT
CDR3aa: CATRSQGATEAFF

v_gene: TRBV28
len: 13
d_gene: -
abundance: -
j_gene: TRBJ1-5
CDR3nt: TGTGCCAGCAGTCAAGACAGTTTTCAGCCCCAGCATTTT
CDR3aa: CASSQDSFQPQHF

v_gene: TRBV27
len: 16
d_gene: TRBD1
abundance: -
j_gene: TRBJ1-2
CDR3nt: TGTGCCAGCAGTTCAGGACAGGGGGGCGGTGGGTATGGCTACACCTTC
CDR3aa: CASSSGQGGGGYGYTF

v_gene: TRBV12-5
len: 15
d_gene: TRBD1
abundance: -
j_gene: TRBJ2-7
CDR3nt: TGTGCTAGTGGCCGCCTGGGACAGGGTAACCACGAGCAGTACTTC
CDR3aa: CASGRLGQGNHEQYF

v_gene: TRBV5-6
len: 12
d_gene: -
abundance: -
j_gene: TRBJ2-4
CDR3nt: TGTGCCAGCAGCTTGGCAGAAAACATTCAGTACTTC
CDR3aa: CASSLAENIQYF

v_gene: TRBV13
len: 16
d_gene: -
abundance: -
j_gene: TRBJ2-6
CDR3nt: TGTGCCAGCAGCTTATTCTTGAGGGCTGGGGCCAACGTCCTGACTTTC
CDR3aa: CASSLFLRAGANVLTF

v_gene: TRBV3-1/TRBV3-2
len: 14
d_gene: -
abundance: -
j_gene: TRBJ1-4
CDR3nt: TGTGCCAGCAGCCAAGGGGGGCAGGTAGAAAAACTGTTTTTT
CDR3aa: CASSQGGQVEKLFF

v_gene: TRBV13
len: 15
d_gene: -
abundance: -
j_gene: TRBJ1-4
CDR3nt: TGTGCCAGCAGCTTAGGGGGGCCAACTAATGAAAAACTGTTTTTT
CDR3aa: CASSLGGPTNEKLFF

v_gene: TRBV7-9
len: 14
d_gene: -
abundance: -
j_gene: TRBJ1-3
CDR3nt: TGTGCCAGCAGCTTAGCAGGGGCTGGAAACACCATATATTTT
CDR3aa: CASSLAGAGNTIYF

v_gene: TRBV6-5
len: 13
d_gene: TRBD2
abundance: -
j_gene: TRBJ2-3
CDR3nt: TGTGCCAGCCGGGAGGGGCCTACAGATACGCAGTATTTT
CDR3aa: CASREGPTDTQYF

v_gene: TRBV7-9
len: 15
d_gene: -
abundance: once
j_gene: TRBJ1-4
CDR3nt: TGTGCCAGCAGCCCCGGACGGACAGTTAATGAAAAACTGTTTTTT
CDR3aa: CASSPGRTVNEKLFF

v_gene: TRBV29-1
len: 11
d_gene: TRBD1
abundance: -
j_gene: TRBJ1-2
CDR3nt: TGCAGCGTTGAGAGGACAGGCGGCTACACCTTC
CDR3aa: CSVERTGGYTF

v_gene: TRBV5-6
len: 14
d_gene: -
abundance: -
j_gene: TRBJ1-1
CDR3nt: TGTGCCAGCAGCTTTATGCAGGATGGAACTGAAGCTTTCTTT
CDR3aa: CASSFMQDGTEAFF

v_gene: TRBV6-2/TRBV6-3
len: 15
d_gene: -
abundance: -
j_gene: TRBJ2-7
CDR3nt: TGTGCCAGCAGCCGAATGGACAGAACGATTTACGAGCAGTACTTC
CDR3aa: CASSRMDRTIYEQYF

v_gene: TRBV13
len: 13
d_gene: -
abundance: -
j_gene: TRBJ2-3
CDR3nt: TGTGCCAGCAGCCTATCGCACACAGATACGCAGTATTTT
CDR3aa: CASSLSHTDTQYF

v_gene: TRBV5-6
len: 15
d_gene: -
abundance: few
j_gene: TRBJ2-7
CDR3nt: TGTGCCAGCAGCTTGAGTGACTTTTTCCCCTACGAGCAGTACTTC
CDR3aa: CASSLSDFFPYEQYF

v_gene: TRBV4-2
len: 18
d_gene: -
abundance: -
j_gene: TRBJ1-4
CDR3nt: TGTGCCAGCAGCCATAGCCTTAGAACAGGGAGAGTTAATGAAAAACTGTTTTTT
CDR3aa: CASSHSLRTGRVNEKLFF

v_gene: TRBV2
len: 15
d_gene: -
abundance: -
j_gene: TRBJ1-5
CDR3nt: TGTGCCAGCAGTGAGACAGCCACCTCGGGTCAGCCCCAGCATTTT
CDR3aa: CASSETATSGQPQHF

v_gene: TRBV7-9
len: 13
d_gene: -
abundance: -
j_gene: TRBJ2-2
CDR3nt: TGTGCCAGCAGCTTCGGACACCCCGGGGAGCTGTTTTTT
CDR3aa: CASSFGHPGELFF

v_gene: TRBV28
len: 15
d_gene: TRBD2
abundance: -
j_gene: TRBJ2-7
CDR3nt: TGTGCCAGCAGTTTAGTTACTAGCGGGTCGGGCGAGCAGTACTTC
CDR3aa: CASSLVTSGSGEQYF

v_gene: TRBV18
len: 17
d_gene: TRBD1
abundance: -
j_gene: TRBJ1-3
CDR3nt: TGTGCCAGCTCACCACTGGGGACAGCGGGCTCTGGAAACACCATATATTTT
CDR3aa: CASSPLGTAGSGNTIYF

v_gene: TRBV20-1
len: 11
d_gene: -
abundance: -
j_gene: TRBJ2-3
CDR3nt: TGCAGTGCTGCGGACTGGGATACGCAGTATTTT
CDR3aa: CSAADWDTQYF

v_gene: TRBV6-5
len: 13
d_gene: TRBD1
abundance: -
j_gene: TRBJ2-7
CDR3nt: TGTGCCAGCAGTTCGCCGACAGGGGACGAGCAGTACTTC
CDR3aa: CASSSPTGDEQYF

v_gene: TRBV18
len: 17
d_gene: TRBD1
abundance: -
j_gene: TRBJ1-2
CDR3nt: TGTGCCAGCTCACCATATCGGGACAGCCTGGGTACCTATGGCTACACCTTC
CDR3aa: CASSPYRDSLGTYGYTF

v_gene: TRBV11-3
len: 15
d_gene: TRBD1
abundance: once
j_gene: TRBJ2-2
CDR3nt: TGTGCCAGCAGCCCCGGGACAGGGAACACCGGGGAGCTGTTTTTT
CDR3aa: CASSPGTGNTGELFF

v_gene: TRBV2
len: 14
d_gene: -
abundance: -
j_gene: TRBJ2-5
CDR3nt: TGTGCCAGCAGTGCAGGAATGGGCTATGAGACCCAGTACTTC
CDR3aa: CASSAGMGYETQYF

v_gene: TRBV19
len: 14
d_gene: -
abundance: -
j_gene: TRBJ1-5
CDR3nt: TGTGCCAGTAGTATTGCGAACAGCAATCAGCCCCAGCATTTT
CDR3aa: CASSIANSNQPQHF

v_gene: TRBV29-1
len: 15
d_gene: -
abundance: -
j_gene: TRBJ2-5
CDR3nt: TGCAGCGCAGGGGTCAGGCATAAGCCCTCAGAGACCCAGTACTTC
CDR3aa: CSAGVRHKPSETQYF

v_gene: TRBV25-1
len: 16
d_gene: TRBD1
abundance: -
j_gene: TRBJ1-1
CDR3nt: TGTGCCAGCAGCCGCGGACAGGGGGCGCGATGGACTGAAGCTTTCTTT
CDR3aa: CASSRGQGARWTEAFF

v_gene: TRBV5-1
len: 15
d_gene: TRBD1
abundance: -
j_gene: TRBJ1-1
CDR3nt: TGCGCCAGCAGCTTGGGTCAGGGGGCGAGTACTGAAGCTTTCTTT
CDR3aa: CASSLGQGASTEAFF

v_gene: TRBV9
len: 14
d_gene: TRBD2
abundance: few
j_gene: TRBJ2-3
CDR3nt: TGTGCCAGCAGCGGTAGCGGGGCGGGAGATACGCAGTATTTT
CDR3aa: CASSGSGAGDTQYF

v_gene: TRBV29-1
len: 14
d_gene: TRBD1
abundance: -
j_gene: TRBJ2-3
CDR3nt: TGCAGTGAAATAGGGACAGGAGGCACAGATACGCAGTATTTT
CDR3aa: CSEIGTGGTDTQYF

v_gene: TRBV4-3
len: 15
d_gene: -
abundance: -
j_gene: TRBJ2-5
CDR3nt: TGCGCCAGCAGCCTAACGACAGCTGACAAAGAGACCCAGTACTTC
CDR3aa: CASSLTTADKETQYF

v_gene: TRBV27
len: 15
d_gene: TRBD1
abundance: -
j_gene: TRBJ2-7
CDR3nt: TGTGCCAGCAGTTTCTCGGACAGGGGATTGCACGAGCAGTACTTC
CDR3aa: CASSFSDRGLHEQYF

v_gene: TRBV15
len: 15
d_gene: -
abundance: -
j_gene: TRBJ1-4
CDR3nt: TGTGCCACCAGCAGAGGGGGCGCAGGAAATGAAAAACTGTTTTTT
CDR3aa: CATSRGGAGNEKLFF

v_gene: TRBV29-1
len: 15
d_gene: TRBD2
abundance: -
j_gene: TRBJ2-1
CDR3nt: TGCAGCGTTGTAGGAGGGACTAGCAAGTACAATGAGCAGTTCTTC
CDR3aa: CSVVGGTSKYNEQFF

v_gene: TRBV7-2
len: 13
d_gene: -
abundance: -
j_gene: TRBJ2-1
CDR3nt: TGTGCCAGCAGCTTAACCGCTAAGAATGAGCAGTTCTTC
CDR3aa: CASSLTAKNEQFF

v_gene: TRBV12-3/TRBV12-4
len: 13
d_gene: -
abundance: once
j_gene: TRBJ1-1
CDR3nt: TGTGCCAGCGGGGGCCGTGGCCCCACTGAAGCTTTCTTT
CDR3aa: CASGGRGPTEAFF

v_gene: TRBV11-3
len: 15
d_gene: -
abundance: -
j_gene: TRBJ2-1
CDR3nt: TGTGCCAGCAGCCCCACCGGGGGTTCGGCGAATGAGCAGTTCTTC
CDR3aa: CASSPTGGSANEQFF

v_gene: TRBV12-5
len: 12
d_gene: -
abundance: -
j_gene: TRBJ2-7
CDR3nt: TGTGCTAGTGGCGACAGCTCCTACGAGCAGTACTTC
CDR3aa: CASGDSSYEQYF